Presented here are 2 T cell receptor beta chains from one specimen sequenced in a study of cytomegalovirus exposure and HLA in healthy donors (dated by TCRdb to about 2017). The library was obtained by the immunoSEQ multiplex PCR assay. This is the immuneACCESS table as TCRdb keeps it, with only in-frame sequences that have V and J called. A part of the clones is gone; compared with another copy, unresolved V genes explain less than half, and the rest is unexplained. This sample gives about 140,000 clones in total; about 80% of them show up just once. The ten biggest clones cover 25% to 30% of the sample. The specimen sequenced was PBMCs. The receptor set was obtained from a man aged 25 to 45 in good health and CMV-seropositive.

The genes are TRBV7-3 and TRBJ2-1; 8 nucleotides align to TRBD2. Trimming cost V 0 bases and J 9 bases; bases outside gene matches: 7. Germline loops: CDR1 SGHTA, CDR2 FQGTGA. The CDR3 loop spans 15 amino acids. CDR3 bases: TGTGCCAGCAGCTTAACAGTAGCGGGAACGGGTGAGCAGTTCTTC. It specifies CASSLTVAGTGEQFF.

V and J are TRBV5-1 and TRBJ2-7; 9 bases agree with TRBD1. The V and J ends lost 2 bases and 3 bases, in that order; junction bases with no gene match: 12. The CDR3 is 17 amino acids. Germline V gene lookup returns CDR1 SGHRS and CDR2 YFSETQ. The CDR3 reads CASSLTGTGPLYYEQYF. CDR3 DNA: TGCGCCAGCAGCTTAACCGGGACAGGGCCCCTCTACTACGAGCAGTACTTC.